This entry lists 8 T cell receptor beta chains sequenced from one sample in a study of T cells in Graves' hyperthyroidism and ophthalmopathy. TCR beta CDR3 regions were amplified from RNA. With the HTBI primer set, the TCR CDR3 went through a first round of RT-PCR. TCRdb independently ran MiXCR on the multiplex PCR reads; one entry per CDR3 protein. The data hold about 840,000 distinct CDR3 sequences, with 38% observed a single time. The specimen sequenced was blood. These receptors originate from a man in his late teens or twenties with Graves' hyperthyroidism.

With regard to this clonotype: At one of its ends the junction is not consistent with the germline gene, which may arise from a read error. The J gene is TRBJ1-6, the V gene TRBV11-2; D unclear. Germline V CDR1 and CDR2: SGHAT, FQNNGV. This CDR3 contains 15 residues. The DNA of the CDR3 is TGTGCCAGCAGCTTTGAGGGCTGGGGAAATTCACTCCTCCACTTT. This sequence encodes CASSFEGWGNSLLHF.

In this sample, this clonotype turned up many times. The J gene is TRBJ1-6, the V gene TRBV2, with D uncertain. Germline assignment: CDR1 SNHLY and CDR2 FYNNEI. The CDR3 is made up of 13 amino acids. With 3 bases removed from V and 5 bases from J, the gap between germline ends came to 5 bases. The CDR3 nucleotides are TGTGCCAGCAGTGAGGGGAATAATTCACCCCTCCACTTT. Translating it yields CASSEGNNSPLHF.

The V call is TRBV2, the J call TRBJ1-2; maybe TRBD1 (5 bases). Germline lookup yields CDR1 SNHLY and CDR2 FYNNEI. Trimming removed 2 bases from V and 1 base from J, with 23 bases in between. The CDR3 runs 19 residues. The CDR3 nucleotides are TGTGCCAGCAGTGAAACCCCCGGGGAATCGGGACGGTTTAACTATGGCTACACCTTC. Amino acids: CASSETPGESGRFNYGYTF. Looking up the rest from reference TRBV2 and TRBJ1-2 gives the full variable domain: EPEVTQTPSHQVTQMGQEVILRCVPISNHLYFYWYRQILGQKVEFLVSFYNNEISEKSEIFDDQFSVERPDGSNFTLKIRSTKLEDSAMYFCASSETPGESGRFNYGYTFGSGTRLTVV.

In the case of this clonotype: This clone may be a read error of a much larger clone one base away. This chain links TRBV14 with TRBJ2-5; 9 bases match TRBD1. CDR3 size: 15 residues. CDR1 and CDR2 (germline): SGHDN, FVKESK. CDR3 in amino acids: CASRQEGDRVETQYF. DNA for the CDR3: TGTGCCAGCAGGCAAGAGGGGGACAGGGTTGAGACCCAGTACTTC. Together with reference TRBV14 and TRBJ2-5, the CDR3 gives the full variable domain: EAGVTQFPSHSVIEKGQTVTLRCDPISGHDNLYWYRRVMGKEIKFLLHFVKESKQDESGMPNNRFLAERTGGTYSTLKVQPAELEDSGVYFCASRQEGDRVETQYFGPGTRLLVL.

V is TRBV7-2 and J is TRBJ2-5; a possible D gene is TRBD2 (6 bases). CDR1 is SGHTA and CDR2 is FQGNSA in the germline V gene. Trimming shortened V by 5 bases and J by 4 bases, and 17 bases separated the two germline ends. The CDR3 extends over 15 amino acids. Here the CDR3 reads CASSPHARGLETQYF. The CDR3 coding sequence is TGTGCCAGCAGCCCACACGCTCGGGGGTTAGAGACCCAGTACTTC. The full variable domain, its missing parts supplied by reference TRBV7-2 and TRBJ2-5, is GAGVSQSPSNKVTEKGKDVELRCDPISGHTALYWYRQSLGQGLEFLIYFQGNSAPDKSGLPSDRFSAERTGGSVSTLTIQRTQQEDSAVYLCASSPHARGLETQYFGPGTRLLVL.

The rearrangement joins TRBV15 to TRBJ2-5, with D perhaps assigned TRBD1 or TRBD2 (5 bases each). The CDR3 totals 15 residues. The germline CDR1 and CDR2 sequences are LNHNV and YYDKDF (reference sequence). The V end was cut by 4 bases, the J end by 9 bases, with 21 bases between. This CDR3 is CATSKAGRGSGAQYF. The CDR3 DNA sequence: TGTGCCACCAGCAAGGCAGGGAGAGGGTCCGGGGCCCAGTACTTC.

The V call is TRBV20-1, the J call TRBJ2-6; no clear D gene. Germline V gives CDR1 DFQATT, CDR2 SNEGSKA (reference sequence). V lost 3 bases and J lost 3, with 9 bases in between. CDR3 size: 14 residues. The DNA for the CDR3 is TGCAGTGCTAGTAAAGGAATTGGGGCCAACGTCCTGACTTTC. Translated: CSASKGIGANVLTF.

The table lists this clonotype with a few counts. The chain uses TRBV7-2 and TRBJ1-1; D unresolved. The V end lost 5 bases, the J end lost 2 bases, and 18 bases lay between the germline ends. The CDR3 is made up of 16 amino acids. The V gene's germline CDR1 is SGHTA and CDR2 FQGNSA. CDR3 amino acids: CASSHPRSGSNTEAFF. The CDR3 coding sequence is TGTGCCAGCAGCCATCCCCGCTCGGGTTCCAACACTGAAGCTTTCTTT.